This T cell receptor (beta chain) appears in the sequencing data of a study of T-cell memory formation after mild COVID-19. A 5'RACE reaction primed in the constant segment made cDNA libraries of TCR alpha and TCR beta, and these carried sample barcodes and UMIs. TCRdb called the 5' RACE reads again in MiXCR, with one record for every CDR3 protein. The sample has 180,000 or so distinct CDR3 sequences, around a tenth seen once. For this clonotype: Its specificity is unknown.

Study-level findings and limits: Within pre-infection memory, some responding clones were found, suggesting cross-reactive memory joined.

This sequence was found in a man in his late teens or twenties who had mild COVID-19 (a few samples of this study predate the infection). Cell type and time point are not known. Source material: PBMCs or a T cell subset sorted from them (not recorded which).

The CDR3, as DNA: TGTGCCAGCAGCCCTAATGAAGGTGAAGCTTTCTTT. It translates to CASSPNEGEAFF. The chain is built from TRBV3-1 and TRBJ1-1; D unresolved. CDR3 size: 12 residues. Trimming shortened V by 4 bases and J by 7 bases, and 10 bases separated the two germline ends. Germline V lookup: CDR1 LGHDT, CDR2 YNNKEL (reference sequence).